A selection of T cell receptor beta chains follows, all from one sample in a study of shared clonotypes between healthy human individuals. TCRdb keeps only in-frame clones here, not all; method: immunoSEQ multiplex PCR. Seen here are about 2.4 million clones, approximately 93% observed once, and the top ten hold about 0.38%. Sequenced input: naive CD4+ T cells from PBMCs. Receptors originate from a young man in good health. Some clones in this sample may be carry-over from other donors' samples. Each CDR3 is given with its conserved first and last residue. A D gene is named only where the DNA matches it firmly. Only some rows state a clone size, as once, few, many or a class for expanded clones.

j_call	v_call	clone_size	d_call	cdr3_nt	cdr3_aa
TRBJ2-5	TRBV7-2	NA	TRBD1	TGTGCCAGCAGCCCCAGGACAGGGATTCAAGAGACCCAGTACTTC	CASSPRTGIQETQYF
TRBJ1-5	TRBV6-1	NA	NA	TGTGCCAGCTTCGGGGGGATCGTTCGTCAGCCCCAGCATTTT	CASFGGIVRQPQHF
TRBJ2-4	TRBV6-6	NA	TRBD2	TGTGCCAGCAGTAGCGGGAGGGCCAAAAACATTCAGTACTTC	CASSSGRAKNIQYF
TRBJ2-5	TRBV9	NA	TRBD1	TGTGCCAGCAGCGAGGGACAGGGGATGGAGACCCAGTACTTC	CASSEGQGMETQYF
TRBJ2-3	TRBV4-3	NA	TRBD2	TGCGCCAGCAGCACCCATTTGACCCGGGGGGGGGATACGCAGTATTTT	CASSTHLTRGGDTQYF
TRBJ1-1	TRBV28	NA	TRBD1	TGTGCCACAAGGGACAGACTGGGGAACACTGAAGCTTTCTTT	CATRDRLGNTEAFF
TRBJ2-5	TRBV6-5	NA	NA	TGTGCCAGCAGTTACTGGACGCAAGAGACCCAGTACTTC	CASSYWTQETQYF
TRBJ1-3	TRBV19	NA	NA	TGTGCCAGTAGTATTGGGAACTCTGGAAACACCATATATTTT	CASSIGNSGNTIYF
TRBJ1-1	TRBV7-2	NA	TRBD1	TGTGCCAGCAGCGTGACAGGGGGCACTGAAGCTTTCTTT	CASSVTGGTEAFF
TRBJ2-2	TRBV19	NA	TRBD2	TGTGCCAGTAGTATGGCTAGCGGGAGTTATACCGGGGAGCTGTTTTTT	CASSMASGSYTGELFF
TRBJ2-3	TRBV18	NA	TRBD2	TGTGCCAGCTCACTAGGGACTAGCGGGAGCACAGATACGCAGTATTTT	CASSLGTSGSTDTQYF
TRBJ2-7	TRBV7-2	NA	TRBD1	TGTGCCAGCAGCTTAGTCGGCAGGGGGCTCTACGAGCAGTACTTC	CASSLVGRGLYEQYF
TRBJ2-1	TRBV4-1	NA	TRBD2	TGCGCCAGCAGCCCTCCGGGACTAGCATTCGACAATGAGCAGTTCTTC	CASSPPGLAFDNEQFF
TRBJ2-7	TRBV7-6	NA	NA	TGTGCCAGCAGCTTAACAGATACCTACGAGCAGTACTTC	CASSLTDTYEQYF
TRBJ2-1	TRBV11-2	NA	TRBD1	TGTGCCAGCAGGGTAGGGCAGGGGGCAGACAATGAGCAGTTCTTC	CASRVGQGADNEQFF
TRBJ1-2	TRBV4-1	NA	NA	TGCGCCAGCAGCCCCGGACAGTCCTATGGCTACACCTTC	CASSPGQSYGYTF
TRBJ1-1	TRBV5-6	NA	NA	TGTGCCAGCAGCTTCAGGGACACTGAAGCTTTCTTT	CASSFRDTEAFF
TRBJ2-2	TRBV27	NA	TRBD2	TGTGCCAGCAGTGCCGGACTAGCGGAGGACCCCCACACCGGGGAGCTGTTTTTT	CASSAGLAEDPHTGELFF
TRBJ1-3	TRBV4-1	NA	NA	TGCGCCAGCAGCCAAGATTCTAAGGGGAACACCATATATTTT	CASSQDSKGNTIYF
TRBJ1-5	TRBV28	NA	NA	TGTGCCAGCAGCTTGACAGAATATCAGCCCCAGCATTTT	CASSLTEYQPQHF
TRBJ1-2	TRBV4-1	once	NA	TGCGCCAGCAGCCTTTGGGCCGGCGGGGCTGGGGTTGGCTACACCTTC	CASSLWAGGAGVGYTF
TRBJ1-1	TRBV6-1	NA	NA	TGTGCCAGCAGTGAAATGGGATACGACACTGAAGCTTTCTTT	CASSEMGYDTEAFF
TRBJ2-5	TRBV2	NA	TRBD1	TGTGCCAGCAGCTTGGGACAGGGAATAAGAGGGACCCAGTACTTC	CASSLGQGIRGTQYF
TRBJ1-2	TRBV7-9	once	NA	TGTGCCAGCAGCCCCGTGGGGGGAGTGGACTATGGCTACACCTTC	CASSPVGGVDYGYTF
TRBJ2-1	TRBV5-1	NA	NA	TGCGCCAGCAGCAGGAATGAGCTAGAGGAGCAGTTCTTC	CASSRNELEEQFF
TRBJ1-2	TRBV2	NA	TRBD1	TGTGCCAGCATCCCGGGACAGGGGCGGCATGGCTACACCTTC	CASIPGQGRHGYTF
TRBJ2-7	TRBV7-2	NA	TRBD1	TGTGCCAGCAACTGGGGACAGGGGATGAGCGAGCAGTACTTC	CASNWGQGMSEQYF
TRBJ2-7	TRBV9	NA	NA	TGTGCCAGCAGCGTAGGGACTACTTATTCCTACGAGCAGTACTTC	CASSVGTTYSYEQYF
TRBJ1-2	TRBV5-4	NA	NA	TGTGCCACCCATATGGCCGGGGGATCTTATGGCTACACCTTC	CATHMAGGSYGYTF
TRBJ2-7	TRBV11-2	NA	TRBD2	TGTGCCAGCAGCCCGGGACTATCGCAGGGAGCCTACGAGCAGTACTTC	CASSPGLSQGAYEQYF
TRBJ2-1	TRBV9	NA	NA	TGTGCCAGCAGCGGAATCCCGTGGGGACAAAACAATGAGCAGTTCTTC	CASSGIPWGQNNEQFF
TRBJ2-1	TRBV5-1	NA	NA	TGCGCCAGCAGCACAGCCGGGACTTGGGGCAATGAGCAGTTCTTC	CASSTAGTWGNEQFF
TRBJ1-5	TRBV4-2	NA	NA	TGTGCCAGCAGCCAAGGGACGGAGGATTACAATCAGCCCCAGCATTTT	CASSQGTEDYNQPQHF
TRBJ1-2	TRBV27	NA	NA	TGTGCCAGCAGTTTCCGCCAGGCGGCCTATGGCTACACCTTC	CASSFRQAAYGYTF
TRBJ1-2	TRBV5-1	NA	NA	TGCGCCAGCAGCTTGGGAGGTGAAGGCTGCACCTTC	CASSLGGEGCTF
TRBJ2-5	TRBV29-1	NA	NA	TGCAGCGTTGTGGCAGGCCCGTACCAAGAGACCCAGTACTTC	CSVVAGPYQETQYF
TRBJ2-2	TRBV7-9	NA	NA	TGTGCCAGCAGCTTATACGACACCGGGGAGCTGTTTTTT	CASSLYDTGELFF
TRBJ1-1	TRBV9	NA	NA	TGTGCCAGCAGCGTAATCGGACAAGGAAACACTGAAGCTTTCTTT	CASSVIGQGNTEAFF
TRBJ2-3	TRBV7-9	once	TRBD2	TGTGCCAGCAGCTTAGGACTAGCGGGACCCTGGGTGGATACGCAGTATTTT	CASSLGLAGPWVDTQYF
TRBJ1-5	TRBV21-1	NA	NA	TGTGCCAGCAGCGAGACAGGGAGCCGTCAGCCCCAGCATTTT	CASSETGSRQPQHF